Presented here are 11 T cell receptor beta chains from one specimen sequenced in a study of T cell responses to AZD1222 COVID-19 vaccine. The table came from immunoSEQ multiplex PCR; TCRdb's copy has only in-frame clones and leaves some out. This sample has 250,000 to 300,000 clones; approximately 94% occur once, and the top ten carry 0.55%. Sequenced material: peripheral blood, taken 28 days after the second AZD1222 dose. The receptors originated from an adult who received the AZD1222 COVID-19 vaccine.

The chain couples TRBV5-1 to TRBJ2-3; 12 bases align to TRBD2. Germline V gene sequence: CDR1 SGHRS, CDR2 YFSETQ. This CDR3 contains 21 residues. With 4 bases clipped from V and 6 bases from J, the junction kept 24 bases outside the gene matches. The CDR3 sequence: CASSPLPSGGAFRPHQDTQYF. CDR3 DNA: TGCGCCAGCAGCCCTTTGCCTAGCGGGGGGGCTTTTAGGCCTCATCAGGATACGCAGTATTTT.

With respect to this clone: Other DNA sequences in this sample translate to the same CDR3. The chain couples TRBV15 to TRBJ2-7, with D perhaps matching TRBD1 (6 bases). V lost 0 bases and J lost 4, with 7 bases in between. CDR3 length: 13 amino acids. Germline lookup yields CDR1 LNHNV and CDR2 YYDKDF (reference sequence). CDR3 sequence: CATSRDRGYEQYF. The DNA for the CDR3 is TGTGCCACCAGCAGAGACAGGGGTTACGAGCAGTACTTC.

J is TRBJ1-2 and V is TRBV11-2; D remains unclear. V dropped 3 bases and J dropped 8 bases, with 13 bases sitting between them. This CDR3 contains 13 residues. The V gene's germline CDR1 is SGHAT and CDR2 FQNNGV. CDR3 region: CASSFDTVGGYTF. The CDR3 coding sequence is TGTGCCAGCAGCTTTGATACGGTGGGAGGCTACACCTTC.

The chain carries TRBV5-1 and TRBJ2-1; TRBD2 matches 12 bases. The germline V gene has CDR1 SGHRS and CDR2 YFSETQ. This CDR3 region has 14 residues. The ends lost 1 base at V and 10 bases at J; junction bases unmatched: 3. Here the CDR3 reads CASSLTSGGTEQFF. The CDR3 nucleotides read TGCGCCAGCAGCTTGACTAGCGGGGGGACGGAGCAGTTCTTC. Full variable domain (outside the CDR3, taken from reference TRBV5-1 and TRBJ2-1): KAGVTQTPRYLIKTRGQQVTLSCSPISGHRSVSWYQQTPGQGLQFLFEYFSETQRNKGNFPGRFSGRQFSNSRSEMNVSTLELGDSALYLCASSLTSGGTEQFFGPGTRLTVL.

The chain employs TRBV6-5 and TRBJ1-2; 9 bases agree with TRBD1. J gave up 5 bases and V 5 bases, and 6 bases lay outside the gene matches. CDR3 length: 14 residues. Germline loops: CDR1 MNHEY, CDR2 SVGAGI. The CDR3 here is CASSPRTGVYGYTF. CDR3 coding DNA: TGTGCCAGCAGTCCACGGACAGGGGTGTATGGCTACACCTTC.

The chain is built from TRBV11-1 and TRBJ1-1, with D perhaps TRBD1 (6 bases). Trimming pared 2 bases from V and 9 bases from J, leaving 13 bases between. Germline V gene sequence: CDR1 SGHAT, CDR2 FQDESV (reference sequence). The CDR3 contains 13 residues. The CDR3 loop reads CASSLSRGFKAFF. As DNA, the CDR3 is TGTGCCAGCAGCTTATCCAGGGGTTTCAAAGCTTTCTTT.

The chain carries TRBV19 and TRBJ1-1, with 10 nucleotides matching TRBD1. Germline CDR1 reads LNHDA; CDR2 reads SQIVND (reference sequence). The CDR3 extends over 15 amino acids. With V trimmed by 2 bases and J by 5 bases, 5 bases remained unmatched. The CDR3 reads CASSIHRDRGTEAFF. The DNA for the CDR3 is TGTGCCAGTAGTATACACCGGGACAGGGGAACTGAAGCTTTCTTT.

This clone occurred once. The chain uses TRBV2 and TRBJ1-4; 8 nucleotides match TRBD1. The germline V gene has CDR1 SNHLY and CDR2 FYNNEI. The CDR3 covers 14 residues. Trimming at V came to 5 bases and at J to 6 bases, leaving 5 bases not matched to a gene. The CDR3, as DNA: TGTGCCAGCAGTTATGACAGGGGAGATGAAAAACTGTTTTTT. It is translated as CASSYDRGDEKLFF.

The chain has TRBV7-2 and TRBJ2-1; the D gene could be TRBD1 or TRBD2 (5 bases each). V was clipped by 1 base and J by 4 bases, with 11 bases between them. Germline assignment: CDR1 SGHTA and CDR2 FQGNSA. This CDR3 is 15 amino acids long. The CDR3 DNA reads as TGTGCCAGCAGCTTAGTGGGGGTTACGTACAATGAGCAGTTCTTC. Its translation: CASSLVGVTYNEQFF.

This clone was recorded only once. This sequence joins TRBV12-3 or TRBV12-4 and TRBJ1-5, with 7 bases fitting TRBD1. The CDR3 sequence is 12 residues long. V lost 6 bases and J lost 12; bases outside the gene matches: 8. The CDR3 protein is CASSPTGKRQHF. CDR3 sequence (DNA): TGTGCCAGCAGCCCGACAGGGAAACGCCAGCATTTT.

The chain has TRBV3-1 (or the pseudogene TRBV3-2) and TRBJ2-6; D is undetermined. The germline V gene has CDR1 LGHDT and CDR2 YNNKEL (reference sequence). V was pared by 3 bases and J by 8 bases, with 11 bases between. The CDR3 sequence is 14 residues long. CDR3 sequence (DNA): TGTGCCAGCAGCCACCTCGGGCCCTCCAACGTCCTGACTTTC. This encodes CASSHLGPSNVLTF.